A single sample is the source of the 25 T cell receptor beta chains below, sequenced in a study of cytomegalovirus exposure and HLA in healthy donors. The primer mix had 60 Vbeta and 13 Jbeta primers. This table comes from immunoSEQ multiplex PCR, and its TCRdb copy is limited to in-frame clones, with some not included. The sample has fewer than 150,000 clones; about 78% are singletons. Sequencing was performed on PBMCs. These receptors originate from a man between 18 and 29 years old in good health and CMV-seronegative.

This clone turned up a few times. CDR3 nucleotides: TGTGCCTGGAGTGTCTCGGGGACTAGCGGGGGTACGCAGTATTTT. It encodes CAWSVSGTSGGTQYF. The chain carries TRBV30 and TRBJ2-3, with 14 bases lining up with TRBD2. CDR1 is GTSNPN, CDR2 SVGIG, per germline (reference sequence). V trimming: 0 bases; J trimming: 8 bases; junction bases outside the gene matches: 4. This CDR3 has 15 amino acids.

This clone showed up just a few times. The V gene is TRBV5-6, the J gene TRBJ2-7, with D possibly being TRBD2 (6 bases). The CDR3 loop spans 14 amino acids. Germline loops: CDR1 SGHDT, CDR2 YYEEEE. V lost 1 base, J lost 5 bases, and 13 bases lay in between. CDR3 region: CASSLQRVADEQYF. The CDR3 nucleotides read TGTGCCAGCAGCTTGCAGCGGGTGGCGGACGAGCAGTACTTC.

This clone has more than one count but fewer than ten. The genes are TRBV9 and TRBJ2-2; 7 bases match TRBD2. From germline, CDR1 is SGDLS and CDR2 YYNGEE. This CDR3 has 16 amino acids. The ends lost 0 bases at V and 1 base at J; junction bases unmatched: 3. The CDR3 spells CASSVGGRGNTGELFF. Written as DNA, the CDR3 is TGTGCCAGCAGCGTAGGAGGGAGGGGGAACACCGGGGAGCTGTTTTTT.

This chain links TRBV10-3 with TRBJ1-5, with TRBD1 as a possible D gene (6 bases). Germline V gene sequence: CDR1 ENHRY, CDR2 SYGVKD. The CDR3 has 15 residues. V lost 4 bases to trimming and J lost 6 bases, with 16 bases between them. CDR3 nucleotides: TGTGCCATCAGTGGAGACACAGGGTTGGGTCAGCCCCAGCATTTT. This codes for CAISGDTGLGQPQHF.

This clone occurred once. The CDR3 nucleotides are TGTGCCAGCAGTACACTAGGGACCTACAATGAGCAGTTCTTC. Its protein is CASSTLGTYNEQFF. This chain links TRBV27 with TRBJ2-1; D perhaps matches TRBD2 (5 bases). V lost 5 bases to trimming and J lost 2 bases, with 10 bases between them. CDR1 is MNHEY, CDR2 SMNVEV, per germline (reference sequence). This CDR3 region has 14 residues.

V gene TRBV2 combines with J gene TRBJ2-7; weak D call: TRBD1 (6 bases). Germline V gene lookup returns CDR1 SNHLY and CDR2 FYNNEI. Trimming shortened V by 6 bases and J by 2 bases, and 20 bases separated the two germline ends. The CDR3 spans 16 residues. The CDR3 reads CASSPGGRGATYEQYF. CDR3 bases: TGTGCCAGCAGCCCCGGCGGCAGGGGCGCTACCTACGAGCAGTACTTC.

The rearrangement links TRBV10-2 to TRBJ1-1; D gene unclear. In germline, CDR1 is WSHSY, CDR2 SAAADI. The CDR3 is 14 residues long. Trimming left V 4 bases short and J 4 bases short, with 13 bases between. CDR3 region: CASSGGRGGTEAFF. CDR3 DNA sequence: TGCGCCAGCAGTGGTGGCCGTGGAGGCACTGAAGCTTTCTTT.

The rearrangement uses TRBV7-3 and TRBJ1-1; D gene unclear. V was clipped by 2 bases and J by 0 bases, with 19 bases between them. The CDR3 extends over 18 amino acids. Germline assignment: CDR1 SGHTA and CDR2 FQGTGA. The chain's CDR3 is CASSLGILGSGLNTEAFF. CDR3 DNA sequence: TGTGCCAGCAGCTTAGGTATTCTCGGGTCCGGCTTGAACACTGAAGCTTTCTTT.

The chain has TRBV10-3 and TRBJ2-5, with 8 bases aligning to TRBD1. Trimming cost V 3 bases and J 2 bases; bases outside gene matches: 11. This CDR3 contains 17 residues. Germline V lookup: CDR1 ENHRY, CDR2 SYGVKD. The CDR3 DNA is TGTGCCATCAGTGAAGGTGGAGGGACAGGATTACAAGAGACCCAGTACTTC. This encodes CAISEGGGTGLQETQYF.

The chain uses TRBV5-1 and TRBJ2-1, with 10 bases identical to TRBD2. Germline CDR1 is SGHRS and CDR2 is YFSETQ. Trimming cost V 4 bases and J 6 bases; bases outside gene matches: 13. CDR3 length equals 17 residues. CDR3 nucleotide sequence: TGCGCCAGCAGCGTCCCTAGCGGGGGCACCGAACTCAATGAGCAGTTCTTC. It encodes CASSVPSGGTELNEQFF.

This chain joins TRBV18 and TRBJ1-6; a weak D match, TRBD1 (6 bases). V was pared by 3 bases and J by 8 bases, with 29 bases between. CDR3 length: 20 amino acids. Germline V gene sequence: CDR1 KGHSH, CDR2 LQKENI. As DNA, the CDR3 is TGTGCCAGCTCACCCCTAAATCTTGTACCGGGACAAAAATCCCATTCACCCCTCCACTTT. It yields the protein CASSPLNLVPGQKSHSPLHF. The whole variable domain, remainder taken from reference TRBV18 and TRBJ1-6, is NAGVMQNPRHLVRRRGQEARLRCSPMKGHSHVYWYRQLPEEGLKFMVYLQKENIIDESGMPKERFSAEFPKEGPSILRIQQVVRGDSAAYFCASSPLNLVPGQKSHSPLHFGNGTRLTVT.

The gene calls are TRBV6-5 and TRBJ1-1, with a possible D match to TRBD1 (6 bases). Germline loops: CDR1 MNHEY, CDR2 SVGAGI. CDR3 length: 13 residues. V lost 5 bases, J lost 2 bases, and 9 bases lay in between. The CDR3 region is CASSKDSNTEAFF. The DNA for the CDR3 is TGTGCCAGCAGTAAGGACAGTAACACTGAAGCTTTCTTT.

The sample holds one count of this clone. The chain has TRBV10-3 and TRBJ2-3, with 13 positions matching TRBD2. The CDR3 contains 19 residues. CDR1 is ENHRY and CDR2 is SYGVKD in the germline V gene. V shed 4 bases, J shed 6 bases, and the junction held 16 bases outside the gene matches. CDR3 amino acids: CAISGRGTSGATLVDTQYF. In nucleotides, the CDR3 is TGTGCCATCAGTGGCCGGGGGACTAGCGGGGCAACCTTGGTGGATACGCAGTATTTT.

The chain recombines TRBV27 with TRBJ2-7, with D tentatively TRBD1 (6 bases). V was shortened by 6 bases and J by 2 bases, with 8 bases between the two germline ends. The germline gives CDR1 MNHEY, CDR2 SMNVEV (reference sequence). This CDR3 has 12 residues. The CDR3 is CASSNRAYEQYF. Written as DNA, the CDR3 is TGTGCCAGCAGCAACAGGGCCTACGAGCAGTACTTC.

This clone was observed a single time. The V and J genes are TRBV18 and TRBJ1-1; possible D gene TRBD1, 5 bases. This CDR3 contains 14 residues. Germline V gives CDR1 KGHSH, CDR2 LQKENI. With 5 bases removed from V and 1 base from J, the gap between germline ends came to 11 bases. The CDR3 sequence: CASSSNGGNTEAFF. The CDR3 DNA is TGTGCCAGCTCATCCAACGGGGGGAACACTGAAGCTTTCTTT.

The CDR3 nucleotides read TGTGCCAGCAGCTCGGGACAGGGTATTCGTGGCTACACCTTC. As protein: CASSSGQGIRGYTF. The chain carries TRBV5-6 and TRBJ1-2; 9 positions agree with TRBD1. Germline V gives CDR1 SGHDT, CDR2 YYEEEE. The CDR3 covers 14 residues. J was trimmed by 7 bases and V by 3 bases; bases with no gene match: 7.

CDR3 sequence reads: CASRSLPQGWETQYF. Here the CDR3 DNA reads TGTGCCAGCAGATCTCTTCCTCAGGGGTGGGAGACCCAGTACTTC. The V and J genes are TRBV6-5 and TRBJ2-5, with a weak D call TRBD1 (6 bases). Trimming removed 6 bases from V and 5 bases from J, with 19 bases in between. The germline V gene encodes CDR1 MNHEY and CDR2 SVGAGI. This CDR3 spans 15 amino acids.

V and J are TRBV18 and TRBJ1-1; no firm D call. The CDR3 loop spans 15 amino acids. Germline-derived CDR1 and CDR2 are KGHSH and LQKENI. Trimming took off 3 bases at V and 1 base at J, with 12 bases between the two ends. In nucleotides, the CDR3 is TGTGCCAGCTCACCGAGTATCCAGCGGAACACTGAAGCTTTCTTT. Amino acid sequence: CASSPSIQRNTEAFF. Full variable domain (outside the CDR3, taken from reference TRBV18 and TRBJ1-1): NAGVMQNPRHLVRRRGQEARLRCSPMKGHSHVYWYRQLPEEGLKFMVYLQKENIIDESGMPKERFSAEFPKEGPSILRIQQVVRGDSAAYFCASSPSIQRNTEAFFGQGTRLTVV.

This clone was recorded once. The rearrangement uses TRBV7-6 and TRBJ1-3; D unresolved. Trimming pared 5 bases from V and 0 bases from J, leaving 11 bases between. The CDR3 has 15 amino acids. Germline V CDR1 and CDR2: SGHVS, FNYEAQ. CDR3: CASSGRGISGNTIYF. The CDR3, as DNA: TGTGCCAGCAGCGGGCGCGGGATCTCTGGAAACACCATATATTTT.

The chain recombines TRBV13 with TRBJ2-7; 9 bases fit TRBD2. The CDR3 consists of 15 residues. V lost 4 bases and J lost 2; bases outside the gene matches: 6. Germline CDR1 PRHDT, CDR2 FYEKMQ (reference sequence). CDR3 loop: CASSSPAGGPYEQYF. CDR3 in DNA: TGTGCCAGCAGCTCCCCCGCGGGGGGGCCCTACGAGCAGTACTTC.

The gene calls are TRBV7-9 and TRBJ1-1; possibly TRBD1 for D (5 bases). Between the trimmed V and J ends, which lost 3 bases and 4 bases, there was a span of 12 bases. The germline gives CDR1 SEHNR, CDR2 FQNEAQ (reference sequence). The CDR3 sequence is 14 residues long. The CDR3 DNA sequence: TGTGCCAGCAGCTTTGAAGGACACCTCACTGAAGCTTTCTTT. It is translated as CASSFEGHLTEAFF.

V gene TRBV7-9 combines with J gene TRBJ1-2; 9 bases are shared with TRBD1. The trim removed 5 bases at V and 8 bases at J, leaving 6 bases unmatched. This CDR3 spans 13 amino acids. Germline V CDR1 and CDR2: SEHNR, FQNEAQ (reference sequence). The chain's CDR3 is CASSPGQGSGYTF. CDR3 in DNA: TGTGCCAGCAGCCCGGGACAGGGAAGCGGCTACACCTTC. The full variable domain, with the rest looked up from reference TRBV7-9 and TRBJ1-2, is DTGVSQNPRHKITKRGQNVTFRCDPISEHNRLYWYRQTLGQGPEFLTYFQNEAQLEKSRLLSDRFSAERPKGSFSTLEIQRTEQGDSAMYLCASSPGQGSGYTFGSGTRLTVV.

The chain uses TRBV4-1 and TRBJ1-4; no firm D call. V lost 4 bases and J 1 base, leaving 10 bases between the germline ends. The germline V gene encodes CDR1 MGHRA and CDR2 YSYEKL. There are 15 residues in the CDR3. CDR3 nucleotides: TGCGCCAGCAGCCGTCCCAGCGTAACTAATGAAAAACTGTTTTTT. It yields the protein CASSRPSVTNEKLFF.

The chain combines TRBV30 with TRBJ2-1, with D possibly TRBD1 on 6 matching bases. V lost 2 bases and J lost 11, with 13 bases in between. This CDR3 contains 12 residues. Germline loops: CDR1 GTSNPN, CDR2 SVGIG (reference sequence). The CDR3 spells CAWSPGVGKQFF. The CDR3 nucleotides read TGTGCCTGGAGTCCAGGGGTGGGCAAGCAGTTCTTC.

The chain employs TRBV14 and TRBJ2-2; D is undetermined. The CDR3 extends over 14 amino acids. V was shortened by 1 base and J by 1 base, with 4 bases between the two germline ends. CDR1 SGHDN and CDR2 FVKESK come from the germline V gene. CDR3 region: CASSQVLNTGELFF. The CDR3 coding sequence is TGTGCCAGCAGCCAAGTCTTGAACACCGGGGAGCTGTTTTTT.